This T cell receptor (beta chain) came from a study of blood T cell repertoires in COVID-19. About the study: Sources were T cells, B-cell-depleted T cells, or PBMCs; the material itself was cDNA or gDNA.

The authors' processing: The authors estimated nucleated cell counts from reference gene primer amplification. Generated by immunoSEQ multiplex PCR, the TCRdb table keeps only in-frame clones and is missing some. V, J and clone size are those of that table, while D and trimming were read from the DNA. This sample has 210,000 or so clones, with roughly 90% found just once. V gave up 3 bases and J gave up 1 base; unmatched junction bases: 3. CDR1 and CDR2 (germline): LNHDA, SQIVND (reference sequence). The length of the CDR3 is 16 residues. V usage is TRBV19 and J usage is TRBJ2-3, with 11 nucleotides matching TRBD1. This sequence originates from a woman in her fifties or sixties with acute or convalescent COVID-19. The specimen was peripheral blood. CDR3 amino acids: CASSIWTGGRTDTQYF. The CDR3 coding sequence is TGTGCCAGTAGTATTTGGACAGGGGGCCGCACAGATACGCAGTATTTT.